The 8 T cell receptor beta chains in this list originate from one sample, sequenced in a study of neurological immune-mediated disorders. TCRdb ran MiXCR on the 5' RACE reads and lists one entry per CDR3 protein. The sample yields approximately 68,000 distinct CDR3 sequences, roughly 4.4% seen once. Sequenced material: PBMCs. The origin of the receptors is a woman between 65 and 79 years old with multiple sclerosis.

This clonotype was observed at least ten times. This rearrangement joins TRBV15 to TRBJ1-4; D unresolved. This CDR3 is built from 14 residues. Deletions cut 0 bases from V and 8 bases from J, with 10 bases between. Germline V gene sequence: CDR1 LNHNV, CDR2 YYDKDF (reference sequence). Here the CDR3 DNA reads TGTGCCACCAGCAGAGACCCAATAACCGAAAAACTGTTTTTT. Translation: CATSRDPITEKLFF.

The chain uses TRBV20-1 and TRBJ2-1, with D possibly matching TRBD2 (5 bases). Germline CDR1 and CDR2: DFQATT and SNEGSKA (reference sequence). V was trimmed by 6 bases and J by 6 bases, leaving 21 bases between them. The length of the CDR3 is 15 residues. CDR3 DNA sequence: TGCAGTGCAAACCTAGCTAGCCTATTCTCCAATGAGCAGTTCTTC. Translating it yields CSANLASLFSNEQFF.

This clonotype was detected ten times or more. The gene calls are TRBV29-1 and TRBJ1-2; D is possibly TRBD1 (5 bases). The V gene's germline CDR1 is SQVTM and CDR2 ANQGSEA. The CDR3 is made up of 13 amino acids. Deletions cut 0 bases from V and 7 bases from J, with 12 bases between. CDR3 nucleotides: TGCAGCGTTGAAGACCCTCGGACATCTGGCTACACCTTC. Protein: CSVEDPRTSGYTF.

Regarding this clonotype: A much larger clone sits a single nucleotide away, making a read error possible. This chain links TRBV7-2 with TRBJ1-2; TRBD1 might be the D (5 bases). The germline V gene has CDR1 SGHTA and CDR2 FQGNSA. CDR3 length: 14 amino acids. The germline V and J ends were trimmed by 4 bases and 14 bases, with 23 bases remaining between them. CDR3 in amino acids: CASSSQPGPEEKTF. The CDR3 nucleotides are TGTGCCAGCAGCTCCCAGCCGGGGCCCGAGGAAAAAACCTTC. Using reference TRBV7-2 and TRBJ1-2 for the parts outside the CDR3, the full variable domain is GAGVSQSPSNKVTEKGKDVELRCDPISGHTALYWYRQSLGQGLEFLIYFQGNSAPDKSGLPSDRFSAERTGGSVSTLTIQRTQQEDSAVYLCASSSQPGPEEKTFGSGTRLTVV.

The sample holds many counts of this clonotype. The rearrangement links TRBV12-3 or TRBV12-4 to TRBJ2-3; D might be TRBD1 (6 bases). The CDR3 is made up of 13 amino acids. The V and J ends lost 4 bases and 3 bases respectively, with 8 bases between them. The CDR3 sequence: CASSSTGTDTQYF. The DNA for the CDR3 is TGTGCCAGCAGTTCCACAGGGACAGATACGCAGTATTTT.

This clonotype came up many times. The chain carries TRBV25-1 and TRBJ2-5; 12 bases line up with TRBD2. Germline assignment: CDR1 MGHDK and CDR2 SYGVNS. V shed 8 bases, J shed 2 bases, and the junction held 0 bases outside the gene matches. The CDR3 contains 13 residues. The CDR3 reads CASGLAGQETQYF. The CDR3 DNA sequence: TGTGCCAGCGGACTAGCGGGGCAAGAGACCCAGTACTTC.

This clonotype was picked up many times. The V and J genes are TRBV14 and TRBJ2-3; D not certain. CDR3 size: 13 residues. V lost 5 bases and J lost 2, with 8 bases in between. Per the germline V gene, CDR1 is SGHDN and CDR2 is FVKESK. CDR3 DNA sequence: TGTGCCAGCAGCAACTACAACACAGATACGCAGTATTTT. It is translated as CASSNYNTDTQYF.

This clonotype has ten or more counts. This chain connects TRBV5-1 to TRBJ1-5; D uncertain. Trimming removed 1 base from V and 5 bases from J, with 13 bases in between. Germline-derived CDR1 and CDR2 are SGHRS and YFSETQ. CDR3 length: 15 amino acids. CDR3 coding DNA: TGCGCCAGCAGCTTGTCCGGGAGAACTGATCAGCCCCAGCATTTT. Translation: CASSLSGRTDQPQHF.